This TCR beta chain was sequenced during a study of a mutant IDH1 vaccine in newly diagnosed glioma (dated by TCRdb to about 2021). In the study overall: Of the roughly 34 treated patients, 62.5% were male and about 40% were female, and a mean age of roughly 40 years was recorded. Prior to enrollment, patients had been given standard therapy consisting of radiotherapy alone, temozolomide alone, or radiochemotherapy with temozolomide, with the combination given to most patients. Six visits were used for peripheral blood collection: V03 (baseline), V05, V07, V10, V12 and V13. Longitudinal TCRB deep sequencing was done for 20 to 25 treated patients, wherever samples were available for exploratory analyses. What the authors observed across the whole study: The authors stated that sample limitations prevented analyses of patient blood samples from being reproduced. Immune responses induced by the vaccine were seen in roughly 95% of patients across multiple MHC alleles. Availability determined which PBMC samples were chosen for TCRB deep sequencing. No apparent relationship was observed between pseudoprogression and alterations in the top peripheral T cell clonotypes detected by TCRB sequencing.

Per the publication, the time point label means: baseline, week 1 (first vaccination visit). This specimen's treatment or condition label, interpreted: pre-vaccination baseline after standard-of-care therapy. Donors had newly diagnosed WHO grade 3 or 4 IDH1-mutant astrocytomas with loss of nuclear ATRX. The samples were drawn from NOA16, a multicentre, single-arm, open-label phase I trial in Germany that tested a mutant IDH1 peptide vaccine in humans for the first time. For immunogenicity testing, the blood drawn at visit V03 was used as the baseline sample. Genomic DNA for TCRB sequencing was extracted from EDTA blood using the DNeasy Blood and Tissue Kit. The junction carries 11 bases between V and J, which are trimmed by 7 bases and 8 bases respectively. From the cysteine up to the phenylalanine, the CDR3 has a length of 12 residues. Only CDR3 DNA remains: 36 bases, in frame from the first base. CDR1 SGHAT and CDR2 FQNNGV were looked up in the germline V gene.

Library preparation was by the immunoSEQ multiplex PCR assay. The hsTCRB Kit was used according to the manufacturer's protocol to amplify rearranged TCR beta chain sequences. TCRB libraries were sequenced on an Illumina MiSeq. The authors processed their data as follows. Demultiplexing, trimming and gene mapping were performed with the kit vendor's proprietary platform. Sourced from immuneACCESS, this table was stored by TCRdb with only in-frame sequences that have V and J called. A share of the clones is absent; for the studies checked, an unresolved V gene accounts for under half, and the remainder has no known explanation. V and J calls and clone size are copied from that table; D and trimming were computed from the DNA. The sample contains about 98,000 clones, roughly 90% of them found a single time. The ten largest clones take up roughly 0.61% of the sample. A word on this clone: The specificity of this receptor is unknown. Nothing much larger sits one base from this clone, and base qualities are not available.

The TCR was taken from a woman in her 50s with glioma. The chain is assembled from TRBV11-2 and TRBJ1-4; the D gene cannot be resolved reliably. Sequencing used PBMCs, obtained from a glioma patient treated with radiotherapy, temozolomide or both. The CDR3 region has the sequence CASTQAGEKLFF. The DNA reads TGTGCCAGCACCCAGGCCGGGGAAAAACTGTTTTTT.